The clone carrying this TCR beta chain has more than one count but fewer than ten. Germline V gene sequence: CDR1 MNHNS, CDR2 SASEGT. The V end lost 1 base, the J end lost 5 bases, and 11 bases lay between the germline ends. The CDR3 extends over 15 amino acids. The sample originates from a study of patients and donors after allogeneic stem cell transplantation. MiXCR, applied by TCRdb to the RT-PCR reads, yields one record per CDR3 protein. The sample includes about a million distinct CDR3 sequences, 15% to 20% seen only once; the top ten take roughly 6%. This sequence originates from a human donor who was either an allogeneic HSCT recipient or a stem cell or donor lymphocyte infusion donor (not recorded which). It is not recorded whose cells these are; they may come from a transplant donor. The chain couples TRBV6-1 to TRBJ2-2; D possibly uses TRBD1 or TRBD2 (5 bases each). Sequences were obtained from blood, either unsorted or a sorted T cell fraction (not recorded which). The CDR3 here is CASSEGIGTTGELFF. For the CDR3, the DNA is TGTGCCAGCAGTGAAGGAATAGGGACGACCGGGGAGCTGTTTTTT.